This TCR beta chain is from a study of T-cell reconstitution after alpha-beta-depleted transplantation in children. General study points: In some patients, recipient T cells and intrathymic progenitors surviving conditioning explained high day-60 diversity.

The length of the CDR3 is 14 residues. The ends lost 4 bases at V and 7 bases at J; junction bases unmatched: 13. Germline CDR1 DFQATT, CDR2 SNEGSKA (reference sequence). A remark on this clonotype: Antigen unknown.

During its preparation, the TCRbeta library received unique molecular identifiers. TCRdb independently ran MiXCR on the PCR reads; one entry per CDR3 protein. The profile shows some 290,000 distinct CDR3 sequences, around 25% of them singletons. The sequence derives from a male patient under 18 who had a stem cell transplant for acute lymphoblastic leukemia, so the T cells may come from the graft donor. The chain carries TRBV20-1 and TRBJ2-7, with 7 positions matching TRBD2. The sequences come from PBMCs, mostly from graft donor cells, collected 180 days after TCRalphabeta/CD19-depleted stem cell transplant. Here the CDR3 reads CSAKWVWPAGEQYF. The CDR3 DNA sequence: TGCAGTGCTAAGTGGGTCTGGCCAGCGGGGGAGCAGTACTTC.